This TCR beta chain was profiled in a study of T cell repertoires in cytomegalovirus infection. On the study more broadly: Indications of both CMV infection and matching HLA type were provided by public TCR beta signatures.

This clonotype was seen ten or more times. V was clipped by 1 base and J by 2 bases, with 10 bases between them. CDR3 length equals 15 residues. Germline V gene lookup returns CDR1 SGHTA and CDR2 FQGNSA. A single record per CDR3 protein comes from TCRdb applying MiXCR to the reads. The sample lists some 390,000 distinct CDR3 sequences, around 18% occurring once. Sequences were obtained from PBMCs. The V and J genes are TRBV7-2 and TRBJ2-3; D uncertain. The sequence was obtained from a human donor in good health (CMV status not recorded). Some clones in this sample may be carry-over from other donors' samples. Here the CDR3 DNA reads TGTGCCAGCAGCTTAGGGCTGGGTATCACAGATACGCAGTATTTT. Translating gives CASSLGLGITDTQYF.